The 8 T cell receptor beta chains in this list originate from one sample, sequenced in a study of T-cell memory formation after mild COVID-19. MiXCR, applied by TCRdb to the 5' RACE reads, yields one record per CDR3 protein. The sample comprises 500,000 to 650,000 distinct CDR3 sequences, 20% to 25% of which are singletons, and 8.4% rests with the top ten. The specimen was PBMCs or a T cell subset sorted from them (not recorded which). Source of these receptors: an adult woman who had mild COVID-19 (a few samples of this study predate the infection). Cell type and time point are not known.

Here the CDR3 DNA reads TGTGCCATCCACAAATTCGGGGGCATGGGTGAAAAACTGTTTTTT. This encodes CAIHKFGGMGEKLFF. The gene calls are TRBV7-6 and TRBJ1-4; the D gene is possibly TRBD1 (6 bases). This CDR3 is built from 15 residues. V was pared by 10 bases and J by 7 bases, with 22 bases between. CDR1 and CDR2 (germline): SGHVS, FNYEAQ.

The sample holds a few counts of this clonotype. The rearrangement uses TRBV7-2 and TRBJ1-6; 9 bases align to TRBD1. CDR3 length: 14 amino acids. The J segment lost 9 bases and the V segment lost 5 bases, leaving 5 bases of the junction unmatched. From germline, CDR1 is SGHTA and CDR2 FQGNSA. CDR3 region: CASSPHRGLSPLHF. In nucleotides, the CDR3 is TGTGCCAGCAGCCCCCACAGGGGGCTTTCACCCCTCCACTTT.

This clonotype was recorded at least ten times. The chain combines TRBV5-1 with TRBJ2-5; D is uncertain. Germline CDR1 reads SGHRS; CDR2 reads YFSETQ. This CDR3 has 13 amino acids. The ends were cut back, 0 bases at V and 5 bases at J, with 8 bases in the middle. CDR3 nucleotides: TGCGCCAGCAGCTTGGACCTGGGGGAGACCCAGTACTTC. Translation: CASSLDLGETQYF.

This clonotype has a handful of counts. V and J are TRBV24-1 and TRBJ2-1, with 10 bases matching TRBD2. V was pared by 7 bases and J by 4 bases, with 9 bases of the junction left unmatched. Looked up from germline, CDR1 is KGHDR and CDR2 is SFDVKD. This CDR3 is 16 amino acids long. This CDR3 is CATRGKAGGVYNEQFF. The CDR3 DNA reads as TGTGCCACCAGGGGTAAAGCGGGAGGGGTTTACAATGAGCAGTTCTTC.

The chain joins TRBV6-2 or TRBV6-3 to TRBJ2-1, with 9 bases identical to TRBD1. The CDR3 totals 18 residues. The ends lost 7 bases at V and 1 base at J; junction bases unmatched: 14. Per the germline V gene, CDR1 is MNHEY and CDR2 is SVGEGT. The CDR3 coding sequence is TGTGCCAGCAATCACCCCCGCACCGGGACAGGGTCCTACAATGAGCAGTTCTTC. The encoded protein is CASNHPRTGTGSYNEQFF.

The CDR3 DNA is TGTGCCAGCACCCTATTGACAGGGGGCGGCCTATGGAACACTGAAGCTTTCTTT. Protein: CASTLLTGGGLWNTEAFF. This chain connects TRBV12-3 or TRBV12-4 to TRBJ1-1; 10 bases line up with TRBD1. V was clipped by 7 bases and J by 1 base; unmatched bases: 15. This CDR3 is built from 18 residues.

The chain links TRBV25-1 to TRBJ2-7; the D is unclear. CDR3 length: 13 residues. Germline V lookup: CDR1 MGHDK, CDR2 SYGVNS. Trimming took off 3 bases at V and 7 bases at J, with 13 bases between the two ends. Written as DNA, the CDR3 is TGTGCCAGCAGTGATCGTTCCCATCTAGAGCAGTACTTC. Translated, it gives CASSDRSHLEQYF.

This clonotype has only a few counts. This CDR3 reads CASSSAQLGHNEQFF. DNA for the CDR3: TGTGCCAGCAGCTCTGCCCAGCTTGGTCACAATGAGCAGTTCTTC. The chain carries TRBV11-3 and TRBJ2-1; no clear D gene. The ends were cut back, 4 bases at V and 5 bases at J, with 15 bases in the middle. CDR1 SGHNT and CDR2 YENEEA come from the germline V gene. CDR3 size: 15 residues.